Following are 26 T cell receptor beta chains from one sample sequenced in a study of blood T cell repertoires in COVID-19 (dated by TCRdb to 2020 to 2022). The protocol used for the library was the immunoSEQ multiplex PCR assay. TCRdb re-hosts the immuneACCESS table, in-frame sequences only. Its copies lack some clones; in the studies checked, an unresolved V gene accounts for under half of them, and the cause for the rest is not known. The table for this sample lists about 260,000 clones; over 75% of them were counted only once. Approximately 2.2% of the sample is in the top ten clones. The sample comprised peripheral blood. Receptor source: a woman aged 50 to 60 with acute or convalescent COVID-19.

CDR3 DNA: TGTGCCAGCAGTACGGTGGGGGGCGGGAGACTCCTCAACGAGCAGTACTTC. This sequence encodes CASSTVGGGRLLNEQYF. The rearrangement uses TRBV28 and TRBJ2-7; a weak D match, TRBD2 (7 bases). The CDR3 has 17 residues. Deletions cut 5 bases from V and 5 bases from J, with 25 bases between. The germline V gene has CDR1 MDHEN and CDR2 SYDVKM.

The DNA of the CDR3 is TGTGCCAGCAGTATTCCGGGACAGGGGCTCTATGGCTACACCTTC. It codes for CASSIPGQGLYGYTF. The rearrangement links TRBV2 to TRBJ1-2, with TRBD1 matching 10 bases. The J segment lost 4 bases and the V segment lost 5 bases, leaving 7 bases of the junction unmatched. Germline V gene sequence: CDR1 SNHLY, CDR2 FYNNEI. CDR3 size: 15 residues.

The V and J genes are TRBV7-2 and TRBJ1-4; D gene ambiguous. V shed 3 bases and J shed 5 bases, with 13 bases lying between them. This CDR3 has 15 residues. Germline assignment: CDR1 SGHTA and CDR2 FQGNSA. The CDR3 DNA is TGTGCCAGCAGCTTTGGGCTTAGTGGGAATGAAAAACTGTTTTTT. Amino acid sequence: CASSFGLSGNEKLFF.

The V call is TRBV10-3, the J call TRBJ2-7; the match to TRBD2 covers 7 bases. V trimming: 5 bases; J trimming: 4 bases; junction bases outside the gene matches: 8. In germline, CDR1 is ENHRY, CDR2 SYGVKD. This CDR3 spans 14 amino acids. CDR3 sequence (DNA): TGTGCCATCAGTAAGCGGGAAGGAACGTACGAGCAGTACTTC. Its protein product is CAISKREGTYEQYF.

The chain employs TRBV5-6 and TRBJ2-7; 9 positions match TRBD1. Germline CDR1 and CDR2: SGHDT and YYEEEE. V trimming: 5 bases; J trimming: 4 bases; junction bases outside the gene matches: 7. This CDR3 comprises 14 residues. The CDR3, as DNA: TGTGCCAGCAGAAACACAGGGGGCAGGTACGAGCAGTACTTC. It translates to CASRNTGGRYEQYF.

V and J are TRBV6-1 and TRBJ2-7; TRBD1 is a possible D gene (5 bases). The CDR3 sequence is 15 residues long. Germline CDR1 is MNHNS and CDR2 is SASEGT. V was trimmed by 3 bases and J by 0 bases, leaving 12 bases between them. The CDR3 region has the DNA TGTGCCAGCAGTGACCAGGGCAAAGGCTCCTACGAGCAGTACTTC. It codes for CASSDQGKGSYEQYF.

This clone was detected only once. The rearrangement joins TRBV11-2 to TRBJ2-3, with 9 bases that match TRBD1. The CDR3 spans 13 residues. The germline CDR1 and CDR2 sequences are SGHAT and FQNNGV. V was pared by 5 bases and J by 7 bases, with 4 bases of the junction left unmatched. CDR3 DNA sequence: TGTGCCAGCAGCGGGACAGGGATTAATACGCAGTATTTT. The encoded protein is CASSGTGINTQYF.

The V gene is TRBV28, the J gene TRBJ2-5; TRBD2 might be the D (5 bases). Germline V CDR1 and CDR2: MDHEN, SYDVKM. V dropped 6 bases and J dropped 5 bases, with 19 bases sitting between them. This CDR3 region has 15 residues. CDR3 amino acids: CASRSDLLEYETQYF. CDR3 coding DNA: TGTGCCAGCAGAAGCGACTTACTAGAGTATGAGACCCAGTACTTC.

This sequence joins TRBV29-1 and TRBJ1-1; TRBD1 might be the D (5 bases). V lost 5 bases and J 1 base, leaving 20 bases between the germline ends. The CDR3 contains 16 residues. Germline CDR1 is SQVTM and CDR2 is ANQGSEA. CDR3 sequence: CSVQGRLRQSNTEAFF. The CDR3 DNA is TGCAGCGTTCAGGGTCGCCTGCGGCAGTCGAACACTGAAGCTTTCTTT.

As concerns this clone: Other DNA sequences in the same sample also yield this CDR3. The chain is built from TRBV5-1 and TRBJ2-1, with unresolved D. Germline V lookup: CDR1 SGHRS, CDR2 YFSETQ. V was clipped by 2 bases and J by 4 bases, with 7 bases between them. This CDR3 contains 13 residues. This CDR3 is CASSLRGYNEQFF. As DNA, the CDR3 is TGCGCCAGCAGCTTACGCGGTTACAATGAGCAGTTCTTC.

CDR3 nucleotide sequence: TGTGCCAGCAGCTATGGGACTAGCGGTAGGTACGAGCAGTACTTC. Amino acids: CASSYGTSGRYEQYF. The V call is TRBV5-4, the J call TRBJ2-7, with 11 bases identical to TRBD2. V lost 3 bases to trimming and J lost 4 bases; unmatched junction nucleotides: 6. The CDR3 is made up of 15 amino acids. Germline values: CDR1 SGHNT, CDR2 YYREEE (reference sequence).

The chain couples TRBV30 to TRBJ1-5; 7 positions match TRBD1. V was clipped by 0 bases and J by 4 bases; unmatched bases: 15. Looked up from germline, CDR1 is GTSNPN and CDR2 is SVGIG (reference sequence). The CDR3 consists of 18 residues. CDR3 sequence reads: CAWSVSVRDRLSNQPQHF. The DNA of the CDR3 is TGTGCCTGGAGTGTAAGCGTTAGGGACAGACTCTCGAATCAGCCCCAGCATTTT.

V gene TRBV9 combines with J gene TRBJ2-1; D may be TRBD2 (5 bases). V was clipped by 2 bases and J by 1 base, with 10 bases between them. Germline loops: CDR1 SGDLS, CDR2 YYNGEE. The CDR3 is 15 amino acids. CDR3: CASSVDYKSYNEQFF. The DNA for the CDR3 is TGTGCCAGCAGCGTTGACTACAAGTCCTACAATGAGCAGTTCTTC.

The J gene is TRBJ2-2, the V gene TRBV7-9; D remains ambiguous. This CDR3 has 15 residues. Germline CDR1 and CDR2: SEHNR and FQNEAQ (reference sequence). Trimming took 5 bases from V and 3 from J, leaving 13 bases between them. As DNA, the CDR3 is TGTGCCAGCAGCGAAGACGCGGCCTACACCGGGGAGCTGTTTTTT. Translated, it gives CASSEDAAYTGELFF.

This rearrangement joins TRBV7-9 to TRBJ2-1; 9 nucleotides line up with TRBD2. V was pared by 1 base and J by 5 bases, with 3 bases of the junction left unmatched. Germline CDR1 and CDR2: SEHNR and FQNEAQ (reference sequence). CDR3 length: 15 amino acids. DNA of the CDR3: TGTGCCAGCAGCTTAGTGCCTAGCGGGAACAATGAGCAGTTCTTC. As protein: CASSLVPSGNNEQFF.

This chain uses TRBV12-3 or TRBV12-4 with TRBJ1-2; D remains ambiguous. The CDR3 has 12 amino acids. The V end lost 6 bases, the J end lost 7 bases, and 12 bases lay between the germline ends. This chain's CDR3 is CASSLRSFGYTF. DNA for the CDR3: TGTGCCAGCAGCCTCAGGTCGTTTGGCTACACCTTC.

This rearrangement joins TRBV25-1 to TRBJ1-1; 8 positions agree with TRBD1. The CDR3 runs to 16 residues. V was clipped by 3 bases and J by 1 base; unmatched bases: 7. Germline CDR1 reads MGHDK; CDR2 reads SYGVNS. The CDR3 spells CASSDSLGTGNTEAFF. CDR3 nucleotides: TGTGCCAGCAGTGACTCTCTGGGGACAGGGAACACTGAAGCTTTCTTT.

The chain carries TRBV2 and TRBJ2-5; 7 bases align to TRBD2. The CDR3 spans 15 residues. V shed 4 bases, J shed 1 base, and the junction held 6 bases outside the gene matches. The germline gives CDR1 SNHLY, CDR2 FYNNEI. CDR3: CASSGTGGPQETQYF. CDR3 in DNA: TGTGCCAGCAGTGGGACGGGAGGTCCCCAAGAGACCCAGTACTTC.

The genes are TRBV29-1 and TRBJ1-5; TRBD1 matches 9 bases. In germline, CDR1 is SQVTM, CDR2 ANQGSEA. There are 13 residues in the CDR3. Trimming removed 7 bases from V and 4 bases from J; junction bases left unmatched: 5. DNA for the CDR3: TGCAGCGGGGGACAGGGAGTAAATCAGCCCCAGCATTTT. Its translation is CSGGQGVNQPQHF.

The chain carries TRBV4-1 and TRBJ2-3, with D perhaps TRBD1 (6 bases). Germline V gene lookup returns CDR1 MGHRA and CDR2 YSYEKL. This CDR3 spans 13 amino acids. V gave up 1 base and J gave up 6 bases, with 8 bases separating them. CDR3 loop: CASSQGGQDTQYF. The CDR3 DNA sequence: TGCGCCAGCAGCCAAGGGGGGCAGGATACGCAGTATTTT.

The chain joins TRBV5-1 to TRBJ2-1; 8 bases agree with TRBD2. This CDR3 spans 15 amino acids. The V gene end was trimmed by 0 bases and the J gene end by 3 bases; junction bases not matched to a gene: 2. From germline, CDR1 is SGHRS and CDR2 YFSETQ. The CDR3 here is CASSLALAGYNEQFF. The CDR3 DNA sequence: TGCGCCAGCAGCTTGGCCCTAGCGGGCTACAATGAGCAGTTCTTC.

This CDR3 reads CASRTQGREQYF. DNA for the CDR3: TGTGCCAGCAGAACACAGGGTCGCGAGCAGTACTTC. J is TRBJ2-7 and V is TRBV28; weak D call: TRBD1 (6 bases). The CDR3 is 12 amino acids. Germline lookup yields CDR1 MDHEN and CDR2 SYDVKM. V shed 6 bases and J shed 6 bases, with 12 bases lying between them. The full variable domain, its missing parts supplied by reference TRBV28 and TRBJ2-7, is DVKVTQSSRYLVKRTGEKVFLECVQDMDHENMFWYRQDPGLGLRLIYFSYDVKMKEKGDIPEGYSVSREKKERFSLILESASTNQTSMYLCASRTQGREQYFGPGTRLTVT.

This chain links TRBV11-2 with TRBJ2-1, with D possibly being TRBD2 (5 bases). Germline CDR1 SGHAT, CDR2 FQNNGV. Deletions cut 5 bases from V and 0 bases from J, with 11 bases between. The CDR3 is made up of 15 amino acids. DNA of the CDR3: TGTGCCAGCAGCCCCGGAGGTCCCTCCTACAATGAGCAGTTCTTC. It codes for CASSPGGPSYNEQFF. The full variable domain, in which reference TRBV11-2 and TRBJ2-1 provide the parts outside the CDR3, is EAGVAQSPRYKIIEKRQSVAFWCNPISGHATLYWYQQILGQGPKLLIQFQNNGVVDDSQLPKDRFSAERLKGVDSTLKIQPAKLEDSAVYLCASSPGGPSYNEQFFGPGTRLTVL.

The rearrangement uses TRBV7-8 and TRBJ2-7; the match to TRBD1 covers 7 bases. The germline V gene has CDR1 SGHVS and CDR2 FQNEAQ. With 5 bases clipped from V and 0 bases from J, the junction kept 10 bases outside the gene matches. This CDR3 region has 16 residues. Written as DNA, the CDR3 is TGTGCCAGCAGCCAGAGGGGGCACAGTAGCTCCTACGAGCAGTACTTC. It encodes CASSQRGHSSSYEQYF.

The chain joins TRBV5-1 to TRBJ2-1; D perhaps matches TRBD2 (6 bases). Trimming pared 0 bases from V and 5 bases from J, leaving 12 bases between. CDR1 and CDR2 from the germline V gene are SGHRS and YFSETQ. The CDR3 runs to 15 residues. CDR3 sequence: CASSLVGRPDNEQFF. In DNA, the CDR3 is TGCGCCAGCAGCTTGGTTGGGAGGCCCGACAATGAGCAGTTCTTC.

This chain uses TRBV20-1 with TRBJ1-2; a weak D match, TRBD1 (6 bases). This CDR3 comprises 11 residues. Germline CDR1 and CDR2: DFQATT and SNEGSKA (reference sequence). V lost 4 bases, J lost 8 bases, and 11 bases lay in between. The CDR3 reads CSATRTEGYTF. DNA for the CDR3: TGCAGTGCTACCAGGACAGAGGGCTACACCTTC.